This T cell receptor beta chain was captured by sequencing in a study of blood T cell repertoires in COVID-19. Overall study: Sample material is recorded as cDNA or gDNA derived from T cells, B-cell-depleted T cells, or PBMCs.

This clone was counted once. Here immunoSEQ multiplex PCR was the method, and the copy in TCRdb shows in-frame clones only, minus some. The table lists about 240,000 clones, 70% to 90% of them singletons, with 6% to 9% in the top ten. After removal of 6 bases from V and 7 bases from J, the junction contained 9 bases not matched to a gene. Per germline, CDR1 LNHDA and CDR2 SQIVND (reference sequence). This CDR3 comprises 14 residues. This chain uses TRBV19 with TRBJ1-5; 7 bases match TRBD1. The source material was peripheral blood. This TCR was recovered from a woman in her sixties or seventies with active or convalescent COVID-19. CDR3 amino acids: CASSPFTGAQPQHF. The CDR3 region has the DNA TGTGCCAGTAGCCCCTTCACAGGGGCACAGCCCCAGCATTTT.